This T cell receptor (beta chain) was obtained from a study of somatic mutations in cytotoxic T cells in rheumatoid arthritis. For the study at large: Immediately following diagnosis and ahead of any treatment, patient blood (approximately 28 ml EDTA) was drawn.

V lost 5 bases, J lost 1 base, and 2 bases stayed unmatched. Germline V gives CDR1 SGHTA, CDR2 FQGTGA. CDR3 length: 16 amino acids. Purity of the CD4+ and CD8+ cells, isolated by positive magnetic bead selection, was checked by flow cytometry. In this sample, this clone is large (0.1 to 1%). Its specificity is unknown. Study-level findings and limits: Neither rheumatoid arthritis patients nor age-matched healthy controls had significantly different CD8+ T-cell clonality from the other group. Nobody had found out which antigens the expanded CD8+ clones targeted.

Only in-frame clones appear in the TCRdb table, and some are missing; sequencing was by immunoSEQ multiplex PCR. The sample holds thousands of clones, roughly 80% seen once. The V call is TRBV7-3, the J call TRBJ2-1; 13 nucleotides agree with TRBD2. The sequence was collected from a woman in her seventies with rheumatoid arthritis. The sequences come from CD8+ T cells sorted from blood, collected at a follow-up visit. CDR3 coding DNA: TGTGCCAGCAGCAGGACTAGCGGGAGTTCCTACAATGAGCAGTTCTTC. It specifies CASSRTSGSSYNEQFF. Together with reference TRBV7-3 and TRBJ2-1, the CDR3 gives the full variable domain: GAGVSQTPSNKVTEKGKYVELRCDPISGHTALYWYRQSLGQGPEFLIYFQGTGAADDSGLPNDRFFAVRPEGSVSTLKIQRTERGDSAVYLCASSRTSGSSYNEQFFGPGTRLTVL.